This T cell receptor (beta chain) was retrieved from a study of CD8 T cells in Susac syndrome (dated by TCRdb to the late 2010s). At the level of the whole study: Whether CD8+ T cell activation and differentiation in Susac syndrome was antigen driven was tested using repertoire sequencing.

RNA was extracted using the RNeasy kit, and roughly 0.5 to 1 ug of the RNA was reverse transcribed with random hexamers. The immunoSEQ multiplex PCR assay, covering 54 Vbeta and 13 Jbeta segments, was used to amplify TCR beta CDR3 regions. To correct PCR amplification bias, a synthetic template baseline was used for both primer optimization and computational correction. In the source study's methods: Reads were annotated to V, D and J genes according to IMGT and were analyzed with immunoSEQ Analyzer, with only productive sequences retained. To calculate clonality, Shannon entropy was normalized by log2 of the number of productive unique sequences and then subtracted from one. For each patient and control, public and private clones were evaluated among the 100 most prevalent clones. A clone was defined as Susac-specific if it was absent from the healthy and MS cohorts, from 1052 published viral clones and from other ImmuneACCESS disease sequences. The public reads were quality trimmed at Q25 with fastp and then assembled into clones with MiXCR by TCRdb, keeping productive beta chains. Rows with one shared CDR3 protein collapse into an entry with the most common genes and DNA. None of the V and J calls come from the authors' own analysis; TCRdb made them. This sample comprises about 210,000 distinct CDR3 sequences, 95% of them detected only once. 0.095% of the sample is in the top ten clones.

Peripheral blood CD8+ and CD4+ T cells from healthy donors, Susac syndrome patients and multiple sclerosis patients were profiled using high-throughput TCR beta sequencing. The multiple sclerosis controls were treatment-naive patients whose relapsing-remitting disease, either stable or active, fulfilled the revised McDonald criteria. Bulk CD8+ and CD4+ T cells were purified by magnetic negative isolation, whereas CD8+ TEMRA cells were enriched by FACS. Blood was drawn into EDTA tubes, processed within 24 hours, and PBMCs were isolated by density gradient centrifugation. PBMCs intended for TCR sequencing were cryopreserved in liquid nitrogen and were subsequently thawed in a 37 degrees C water bath. A purity of at least 90% was achieved for sorted or isolated CD4+, CD8+ and CD8+ TEMRA cells. From a lookup of the germline V gene, CDR1 and CDR2 are SNHLY and FYNNEI. V drops 4 bases and J drops 5 bases, leaving 12 bases in between. The CDR3 holds 13 amino acids from the cysteine to the phenylalanine. Only CDR3 DNA is held: 39 bases, read in frame from base 1.

Study-wide conclusions, independent of this receptor: The number of individuals in the TCR sequencing and HLA analysis was recognized as being relatively small.

Concerning this clonotype itself: Its antigen is not yet known. Base qualities are not provided; no much larger clone lies one nucleotide away.

The chain joins TRBV2 to TRBJ2-7; D gene: possibly TRBD2, on 6 matching bases. The TCR comes from a human donor with multiple sclerosis. Sequencing was performed on CD4+ T cells from PBMCs. The CDR3 region reads CASSGPGLNEQYF. The DNA sequence is TGTGCCAGCAGTGGACCGGGACTCAACGAGCAGTACTTC. The full variable domain, with segments outside the CDR3 supplied by the reference TRBV2 and TRBJ2-7 proteins, appears as EPEVTQTPSHQVTQMGQEVILRCVPISNHLYFYWYRQILGQKVEFLVSFYNNEISEKSEIFDDQFSVERPDGSNFTLKIRSTKLEDSAMYFCASSGPGLNEQYFGPGTRLTVT.